This T cell receptor (beta chain) stems from a study of blood T cell repertoires in COVID-19 (TCRdb year 2020). For context, the study as a whole: Collaborator samples came from the United States, Italy and Spain and covered acute and convalescent phases of COVID-19. Samples were obtained from the ongoing ImmuneRACE study (first 160 participants) and from roughly 1,300 subjects provided by 6 global collaborators. The repertoires were released in a freely available public database intended as a resource for research on the immune response to SARS-CoV-2. Subjects who had been exposed to COVID-19, were actively infected with it, or had recovered from it provided the deeply sampled blood TCRbeta repertoires that made up the dataset. The prospective study material was composed of cDNA or gDNA derived from T cells, B-cell-depleted T cells, or PBMCs. Where available, HLA class I and class II types were obtained from metadata supplied by the sample provider rather than from assay-based typing. Nearly every sample came with metadata listing a de-identified subject ID, COVID-19 status, age in years and sex. General study outcomes and caveats: Clinical and demographic metadata were provided uncurated, with the amount varying by source and participant.

Of note for this clone: The clone's antigen remains unknown. Base-call qualities are not available, and no considerably larger clone is one nucleotide away.

TCRbeta CDR3 regions were amplified from genomic DNA by means of the immunoSEQ Assay, a bias-controlled multiplex PCR. The study's own analysis went as follows. The number of nucleated cells in each sample was estimated by amplification of reference gene primers within the assay. Sequence reads were collapsed and filtered to measure the absolute abundance of every unique TCRbeta CDR3 rearrangement. Productive Simpson clonality was computed per sample as the square root of Simpson's diversity index over productive rearrangements. TCRdb took this table from immuneACCESS and kept in-frame rearrangements with V and J called. Such tables lack part of the clones; where checked against another copy, unresolved V genes explain under half of the gap, and the rest is unexplained. V and J calls and clone size are copied from that table; D and trimming were computed from the DNA. The sample includes roughly 150,000 clones, with approximately 85% observed a single time. The ten biggest clones cover less than 5% of the sample.

The collaborating institutions used their own protocols to collect whole blood in K2EDTA tubes. For TCRbeta analysis, collaborators shipped samples as frozen whole blood, isolated PBMCs, or DNA extracted from either of those sample types. Trimming removed 6 bases from V and 5 bases from J, leaving 19 bases between the germline ends. CDR1 and CDR2, per the germline V gene, are MDHEN and SYDVKM. From the cysteine through the phenylalanine, the CDR3 covers 15 amino acids. Just CDR3 DNA is preserved here, 45 bases in frame from base 1. This clonotype was sampled from a woman of 80 years or more with acute or convalescent COVID-19. Specimen: peripheral blood. This sequence uses TRBV28 and TRBJ2-5; TRBD2 is a weak D gene call, 7 bases matching. The nucleotides are TGTGCCAGCAGCCTCCTGGGGGGGGCTGAGGAGACCCAGTACTTC. It encodes CASSLLGGAEETQYF.